This T cell receptor (beta chain) is drawn from a study of shared clonotypes between healthy human individuals. The assay was immunoSEQ multiplex PCR, and TCRdb's table has in-frame clones only and misses some. There are some 2 million clones in the sample; 85% to 95% occur only once, and roughly 1.1% lies in the top ten. The germline V gene encodes CDR1 GTSNPN and CDR2 SVGIG (reference sequence). The CDR3 runs 14 residues. The V end was cut by 2 bases, the J end by 3 bases, with 13 bases between. The naive CD8 population came from CD45RO-negative cells selected for CCR7, without terminally differentiated effector memory CD45RA+ cells. Participating donors were healthy, HIV-negative adults free of recent acute infections or vaccinations.

The sample comprised naive CD8+ T cells sorted from blood. The origin of this receptor is a man aged 18 to 35 in good health. The V gene is TRBV30, the J gene TRBJ1-1; D is ambiguous. This chain's CDR3 is CAWSTGSGDTEAFF. In DNA form, the CDR3 reads TGTGCCTGGAGTACCGGGTCTGGAGACACTGAAGCTTTCTTT. Together with reference TRBV30 and TRBJ1-1, the CDR3 gives the full variable domain: SQTIHQWPATLVQPVGSPLSLECTVEGTSNPNLYWYRQAAGRGLQLLFYSVGIGQISSEVPQNLSASRPQDRQFILSSKKLLLSDSGFYLCAWSTGSGDTEAFFGQGTRLTVV.